The 32 T cell receptor beta chains listed next were all sequenced from one sample in a study of blood T cells in healthy people across ages. Combining a sample-barcoded 5' primer with a J-beta primer mix, a second PCR ran for 7 to 11 cycles. A single record per CDR3 protein comes from TCRdb applying MiXCR to the 5' RACE reads. The sample lists hundreds of thousands of distinct CDR3 sequences; 60% to 80% were seen once. The sample taken for sequencing was blood. The receptors come from a man aged 25-45 years in good health.

The chain recombines TRBV6-1 with TRBJ1-2; no definite D call. V was clipped by 0 bases and J by 8 bases, with 13 bases between them. The germline gives CDR1 MNHNS, CDR2 SASEGT. The CDR3 length is 14 residues. CDR3 sequence: CASSEAVGVSGYTF. CDR3 DNA sequence: TGTGCCAGCAGTGAAGCGGTTGGAGTAAGCGGCTACACCTTC.

CDR3: CASSYGDSDTYEQYF. DNA of the CDR3: TGTGCCAGCAGTTATGGGGACAGTGATACCTACGAGCAGTACTTC. The genes are TRBV6-2 or TRBV6-3 and TRBJ2-7; 7 nucleotides match TRBD1. The ends lost 3 bases at V and 2 bases at J; junction bases unmatched: 7. Germline V CDR1 and CDR2: MNHEY, SVGEGT. The CDR3 spans 15 residues.

This clonotype was observed a handful of times. The chain couples TRBV4-3 to TRBJ2-3; D may be TRBD2 (5 bases). The CDR3 has 15 residues. CDR1 is LGHNA, CDR2 YSLEER, per germline. V lost 5 bases and J lost 4, with 16 bases in between. The CDR3 sequence is CASSTRTRGSDTQYF. The CDR3 DNA reads as TGCGCCAGCAGCACCCGGACCCGGGGATCAGATACGCAGTATTTT.

This clonotype has a single count. J is TRBJ1-6 and V is TRBV20-1, with D maybe TRBD1 (5 bases). The CDR3 spans 14 residues. Germline V gene data show CDR1 as DFQATT and CDR2 as SNEGSKA (reference sequence). With 0 bases removed from V and 8 bases from J, the gap between germline ends came to 11 bases. The DNA of the CDR3 is TGCAGTGCTAGAGAGGGAAAGGGGTATTCACCCCTCCACTTT. This gives the protein CSAREGKGYSPLHF.

V usage is TRBV4-3 and J usage is TRBJ2-7, with no clear D. Germline V gene data show CDR1 as LGHNA and CDR2 as YSLEER. The CDR3 consists of 12 residues. Trimming left V 1 base short and J 6 bases short, with 7 bases between. CDR3 bases: TGCGCCAGCAGCCAAGGCTGGGGCGAGCAGTACTTC. Protein: CASSQGWGEQYF.

The rearrangement links TRBV6-6 to TRBJ2-1; maybe TRBD2 (5 bases). Germline CDR1 MNHNY, CDR2 SVGAGI (reference sequence). This CDR3 region has 13 residues. V was cut by 1 base and J by 8 bases, with 9 bases left in between. CDR3 DNA sequence: TGTGCCAGCAGTTACTTCGCGGGCGATGAGCAGTTCTTC. This encodes CASSYFAGDEQFF.

The chain's CDR3 is CASSQTGVRGEQYF. The CDR3 DNA reads TGTGCCAGCAGTCAGACAGGGGTGAGGGGGGAGCAGTACTTC. V gene TRBV12-3 or TRBV12-4 combines with J gene TRBJ2-5; 8 bases agree with TRBD1. With V trimmed by 5 bases and J by 11 bases, 13 bases remained unmatched. The CDR3 length is 14 residues.

The CDR3 DNA is TGTGCCAGCAGCCACGAGACCCGCGGCGGGCAGCCCCAGCATTTT. Residues: CASSHETRGGQPQHF. This chain connects TRBV3-1 to TRBJ1-5; D unresolved. Deletions cut 3 bases from V and 7 bases from J, with 16 bases between. The CDR3 contains 15 residues. Per the germline V gene, CDR1 is LGHDT and CDR2 is YNNKEL (reference sequence).

The chain links TRBV20-1 to TRBJ2-1; 11 bases are a match to TRBD2. V dropped 3 bases and J dropped 3; count of bases not matched to a gene: 7. The CDR3 sequence is 16 residues long. The germline gives CDR1 DFQATT, CDR2 SNEGSKA (reference sequence). The CDR3 region has the DNA TGCAGTGCTAGGGACGCTACTAGCGGGGGCTACAATGAGCAGTTCTTC. Translation: CSARDATSGGYNEQFF.

This clonotype occurred a few times. The CDR3, as DNA: TGTGCCATCAGTAGTTCCTGGGATGAGCAGTTCTTC. Translated: CAISSSWDEQFF. V gene TRBV10-3 combines with J gene TRBJ2-1; D not certain. V lost 5 bases, J lost 8 bases, and 10 bases lay in between. This CDR3 is built from 12 residues. Germline V gives CDR1 ENHRY, CDR2 SYGVKD.

This chain links TRBV6-1 with TRBJ2-7, with 7 bases aligning to TRBD2. Unmatched junction bases numbered 11, after V lost 3 bases and J lost 6 bases. Germline V CDR1 and CDR2: MNHNS, SASEGT. This CDR3 comprises 15 residues. The CDR3 is CASSERGIYRSEQYF. For the CDR3, the DNA is TGTGCCAGCAGTGAGCGGGGGATCTACCGCAGCGAGCAGTACTTC.

The chain employs TRBV10-3 and TRBJ2-3; D possibly corresponds to TRBD1 (5 bases). The V gene's germline CDR1 is ENHRY and CDR2 SYGVKD. The CDR3 spans 14 residues. V was clipped by 3 bases and J by 3 bases, with 10 bases between them. The CDR3 is CAISDRAGTDTQYF. DNA of the CDR3: TGTGCCATCAGTGATAGGGCAGGGACAGATACGCAGTATTTT.

The rearrangement uses TRBV27 and TRBJ2-7; 8 nucleotides line up with TRBD2. Germline CDR1 is MNHEY and CDR2 is SMNVEV (reference sequence). The CDR3 is 13 residues long. V was pared by 11 bases and J by 4 bases, with 10 bases of the junction left unmatched. The DNA for the CDR3 is TGTGCCGCGGGCGTGCGGGGGGAATACGAGCAGTACTTC. Translating it yields CAAGVRGEYEQYF.

The chain employs TRBV29-1 and TRBJ2-5; no reliable D call. CDR3 length: 12 amino acids. V was clipped by 6 bases and J by 7 bases, with 15 bases between them. CDR1 is SQVTM, CDR2 ANQGSEA, per germline. CDR3 sequence (DNA): TGCAGCGTGACGGTCCCGAGGCGGACCCAGTACTTC. It encodes CSVTVPRRTQYF.

Comments on this clonotype: This could be a read error, since a much larger clone is one nucleotide away. This sequence joins TRBV4-2 and TRBJ2-1; tentative D call: TRBD1 (5 bases). This CDR3 comprises 15 residues. The ends were cut back, 3 bases at V and 10 bases at J, with 19 bases in the middle. Germline lookup yields CDR1 LGHNA and CDR2 YNFKEQ. CDR3 amino acids: CASSHGSGSSHEQFF. The CDR3 region has the DNA TGTGCCAGCAGCCATGGCTCAGGGTCCTCTCACGAGCAGTTCTTC.

The V call is TRBV20-1, the J call TRBJ2-5, with unresolved D. The V end lost 0 bases, the J end lost 2 bases, and 10 bases lay between the germline ends. This CDR3 is built from 14 residues. From germline, CDR1 is DFQATT and CDR2 SNEGSKA (reference sequence). In DNA, the CDR3 is TGCAGTGCTAGAGATGGAGCTGCACAAGAGACCCAGTACTTC. It specifies CSARDGAAQETQYF.

The chain links TRBV6-5 to TRBJ2-3, with 11 bases fitting TRBD2. The junction had 12 bases not matched to a gene; V was cut back by 8 bases and J by 8 bases. Germline-derived CDR1 and CDR2 are MNHEY and SVGAGI. This CDR3 is built from 15 residues. As DNA, the CDR3 is TGTGCCAGCGGGTCACGACTAGCGGGGTTTCGTACGCAGTATTTT. Its translation: CASGSRLAGFRTQYF.

The sample holds many counts of this clonotype. The V gene is TRBV5-1, the J gene TRBJ2-7; 8 nucleotides align to TRBD2. This CDR3 has 14 amino acids. Losses at the gene ends were 4 bases for V and 6 bases for J; bases not matched to a gene: 9. The germline V gene has CDR1 SGHRS and CDR2 YFSETQ. DNA for the CDR3: TGCGCCAGCAGCGTTGCCAGCGGGGGTACCGAGCAGTACTTC. Its protein is CASSVASGGTEQYF. The whole variable domain, filled in from reference TRBV5-1 and TRBJ2-7, reads KAGVTQTPRYLIKTRGQQVTLSCSPISGHRSVSWYQQTPGQGLQFLFEYFSETQRNKGNFPGRFSGRQFSNSRSEMNVSTLELGDSALYLCASSVASGGTEQYFGPGTRLTVT.

J is TRBJ2-7 and V is TRBV20-1; D possibly corresponds to TRBD1 (6 bases). From germline, CDR1 is DFQATT and CDR2 SNEGSKA (reference sequence). V was cut by 1 base and J by 1 base, with 14 bases left in between. This CDR3 has 15 amino acids. The CDR3 is CSARGEWGRSYEQYF. In DNA, the CDR3 is TGCAGTGCTAGAGGAGAGTGGGGGCGATCCTACGAGCAGTACTTC.

This clonotype was seen more than once but under ten times. The chain carries TRBV20-1 and TRBJ2-7; 10 nucleotides align to TRBD1. There are 15 residues in the CDR3. V trimming: 4 bases; J trimming: 4 bases; junction bases outside the gene matches: 10. In germline, CDR1 is DFQATT, CDR2 SNEGSKA (reference sequence). This chain's CDR3 is CSATTPGQGLYEQYF. For the CDR3, the DNA is TGCAGTGCTACCACTCCGGGACAGGGGCTGTACGAGCAGTACTTC.

This sequence joins TRBV7-9 and TRBJ2-5; 9 bases fit TRBD1. The CDR3 contains 17 residues. The V segment lost 1 base and the J segment 4 bases; nucleotides outside the gene matches: 10. The germline V gene has CDR1 SEHNR and CDR2 FQNEAQ (reference sequence). The CDR3 nucleotides are TGTGCCAGCAGCTTAGGCTCCCGGGACAGGGCGAGAGAGACCCAGTACTTC. It is translated as CASSLGSRDRARETQYF.

CDR3 protein: CASSLSRAAKNIQYF. CDR3 in DNA: TGTGCCAGCAGCTTAAGCAGGGCGGCCAAAAACATTCAGTACTTC. The chain employs TRBV7-3 and TRBJ2-4, with D possibly being TRBD1 (5 bases). CDR1 is SGHTA, CDR2 FQGTGA, per germline. The CDR3 loop spans 15 amino acids. Trimming removed 1 base at V and 1 base at J, with 8 bases between.

This clonotype was counted between two and nine times. This chain links TRBV6-5 with TRBJ2-3, with 7 nucleotides matching TRBD2. J was trimmed by 5 bases and V by 10 bases; bases with no gene match: 12. Germline V lookup: CDR1 MNHEY, CDR2 SVGAGI. The CDR3 is made up of 14 amino acids. The CDR3 here is CATFRGGEGDTQYF. DNA of the CDR3: TGTGCCACATTTCGGGGCGGGGAGGGAGATACGCAGTATTTT.

As regards this clonotype: The germline gene is not matched at one end of the junction; a read error may be the cause. The V gene is TRBV6-2 or TRBV6-3, the J gene TRBJ2-4, with D hard to call. This CDR3 has 11 amino acids. Germline V gene lookup returns CDR1 MNHEY and CDR2 SVGEGT. CDR3 sequence: CASSPAYEQHF. CDR3 in DNA: TGCGCCAGCAGTCCGGCCTACGAGCAGCACTTC.

The chain has TRBV4-3 and TRBJ2-7; perhaps TRBD2 as D (7 bases). CDR3 length: 16 amino acids. The germline V and J ends were trimmed by 2 bases and 4 bases, with 18 bases remaining between them. Germline lookup yields CDR1 LGHNA and CDR2 YSLEER. CDR3 loop: CASSQSVQGREYEQYF. DNA for the CDR3: TGCGCCAGCAGCCAATCGGTCCAGGGGAGGGAATACGAGCAGTACTTC.

V usage is TRBV4-2 and J usage is TRBJ2-5; no firm D call. The CDR3 length is 17 residues. Germline lookup yields CDR1 LGHNA and CDR2 YNFKEQ. V shed 0 bases and J shed 11 bases, with 25 bases lying between them. The DNA for the CDR3 is TGTGCCAGCAGCCAAGAGCCCCTTGACCCTCGTCGTTCTGAGCAGTACTTC. Amino acids: CASSQEPLDPRRSEQYF.

The CDR3 loop is CASSQVGTGREKLFF. The CDR3 nucleotides are TGCGCCAGCAGCCAAGTGGGGACAGGGAGGGAAAAACTGTTTTTT. V and J are TRBV4-3 and TRBJ1-4; TRBD1 agrees at 9 bases. This CDR3 comprises 15 residues. Trimming removed 1 base from V and 8 bases from J; junction bases left unmatched: 5. The germline V gene encodes CDR1 LGHNA and CDR2 YSLEER.

The V gene is TRBV10-3, the J gene TRBJ1-5, with TRBD1 matching 7 bases. Germline trimming cut 6 bases from V and 3 bases from J; bases unmatched to any gene: 8. This CDR3 contains 15 residues. Per germline, CDR1 ENHRY and CDR2 SYGVKD. For the CDR3, the DNA is TGTGCCATCAGGGACAGGTTAGAGGCCAATCAGCCCCAGCATTTT. Protein product: CAIRDRLEANQPQHF.

Only a few counts were recorded for this clonotype. The chain's CDR3 is CASSLEGRSYNEQFF. DNA of the CDR3: TGCGCCAGCAGCTTGGAGGGACGAAGCTACAATGAGCAGTTCTTC. The chain uses TRBV5-1 and TRBJ2-1; possibly TRBD1 or TRBD2 for D (5 bases each). V was cut by 0 bases and J by 3 bases, with 10 bases left in between. CDR1 and CDR2 from the germline V gene are SGHRS and YFSETQ. The CDR3 is 15 amino acids.

The genes are TRBV15 and TRBJ2-3; D not certain. CDR1 LNHNV and CDR2 YYDKDF come from the germline V gene (reference sequence). The CDR3 sequence is 12 residues long. V was clipped by 8 bases and J by 6 bases, with 12 bases between them. The CDR3 here is CATAAQWDTQYF. In nucleotides, the CDR3 is TGTGCCACCGCAGCCCAATGGGATACGCAGTATTTT.

This clonotype was seen a single time. The chain employs TRBV28 and TRBJ2-1; 9 bases are shared with TRBD1. The germline gives CDR1 MDHEN, CDR2 SYDVKM. This CDR3 is 16 amino acids long. Losses at the gene ends were 5 bases for V and 6 bases for J; bases not matched to a gene: 11. The CDR3 DNA sequence: TGTGCCAGCAGTGATGGCAGGACAGGGGTCCCCAATGAGCAGTTCTTC. Protein sequence: CASSDGRTGVPNEQFF. Filled out from reference TRBV28 and TRBJ2-1, the complete variable domain reads DVKVTQSSRYLVKRTGEKVFLECVQDMDHENMFWYRQDPGLGLRLIYFSYDVKMKEKGDIPEGYSVSREKKERFSLILESASTNQTSMYLCASSDGRTGVPNEQFFGPGTRLTVL.

This clonotype was seen more than once but under ten times. V usage is TRBV29-1 and J usage is TRBJ2-3; 13 nucleotides align to TRBD2. The junction had 10 bases not matched to a gene; V was cut back by 2 bases and J by 2 bases. Germline values: CDR1 SQVTM, CDR2 ANQGSEA. The length of the CDR3 is 18 residues. Here the CDR3 DNA reads TGCAGCGTTGAAAAAAGAGGACTAGCGGGGGAGTCCACAGATACGCAGTATTTT. It codes for CSVEKRGLAGESTDTQYF.